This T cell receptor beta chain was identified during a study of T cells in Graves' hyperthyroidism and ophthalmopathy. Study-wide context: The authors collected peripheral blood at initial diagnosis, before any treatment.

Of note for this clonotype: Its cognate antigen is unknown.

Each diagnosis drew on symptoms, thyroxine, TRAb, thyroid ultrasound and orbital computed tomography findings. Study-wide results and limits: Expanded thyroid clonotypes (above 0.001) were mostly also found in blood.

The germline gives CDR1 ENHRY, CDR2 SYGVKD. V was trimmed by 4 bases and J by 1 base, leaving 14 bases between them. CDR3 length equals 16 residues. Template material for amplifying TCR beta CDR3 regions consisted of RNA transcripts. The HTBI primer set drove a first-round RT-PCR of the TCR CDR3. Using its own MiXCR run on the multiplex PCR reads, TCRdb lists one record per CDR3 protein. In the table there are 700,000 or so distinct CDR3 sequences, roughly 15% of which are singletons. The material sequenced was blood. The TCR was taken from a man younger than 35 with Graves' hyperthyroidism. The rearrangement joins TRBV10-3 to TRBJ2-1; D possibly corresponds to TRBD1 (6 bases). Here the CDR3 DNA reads TGTGCCATCAGTGGACAACAGGGTTATTCCTACAATGAGCAGTTCTTC. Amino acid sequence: CAISGQQGYSYNEQFF.